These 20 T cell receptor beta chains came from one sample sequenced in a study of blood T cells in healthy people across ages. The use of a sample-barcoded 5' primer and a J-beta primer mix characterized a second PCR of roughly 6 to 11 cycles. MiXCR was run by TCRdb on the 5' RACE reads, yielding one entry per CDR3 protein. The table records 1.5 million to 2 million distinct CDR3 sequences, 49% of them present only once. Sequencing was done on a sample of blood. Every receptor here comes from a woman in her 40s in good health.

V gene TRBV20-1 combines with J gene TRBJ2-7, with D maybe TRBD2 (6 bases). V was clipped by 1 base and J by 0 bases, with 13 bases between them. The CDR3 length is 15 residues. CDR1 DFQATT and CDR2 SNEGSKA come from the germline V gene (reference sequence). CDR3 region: CSARGEAGYSYEQYF. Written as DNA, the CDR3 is TGCAGTGCTAGAGGCGAGGCGGGATACTCCTACGAGCAGTACTTC.

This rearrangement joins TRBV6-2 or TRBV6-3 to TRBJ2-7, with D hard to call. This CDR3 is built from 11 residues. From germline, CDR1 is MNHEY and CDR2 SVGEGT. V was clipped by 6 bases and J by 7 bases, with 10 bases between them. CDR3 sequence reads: CASSDVLEQYF. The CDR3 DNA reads TGTGCCAGCAGCGACGTTCTTGAGCAGTACTTC.

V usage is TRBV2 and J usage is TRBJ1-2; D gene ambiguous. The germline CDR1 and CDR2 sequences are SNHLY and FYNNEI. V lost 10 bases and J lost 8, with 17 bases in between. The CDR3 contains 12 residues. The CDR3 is CAIPRPAGGYTF. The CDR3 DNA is TGTGCCATCCCCAGACCAGCGGGAGGCTACACCTTC.

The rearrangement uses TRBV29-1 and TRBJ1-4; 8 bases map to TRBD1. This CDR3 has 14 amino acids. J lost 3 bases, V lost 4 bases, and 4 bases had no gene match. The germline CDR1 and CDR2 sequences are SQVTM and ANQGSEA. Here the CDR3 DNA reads TGCAGCGTTGGCGCGACAGGGGCTAATGAAAAACTGTTTTTT. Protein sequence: CSVGATGANEKLFF.

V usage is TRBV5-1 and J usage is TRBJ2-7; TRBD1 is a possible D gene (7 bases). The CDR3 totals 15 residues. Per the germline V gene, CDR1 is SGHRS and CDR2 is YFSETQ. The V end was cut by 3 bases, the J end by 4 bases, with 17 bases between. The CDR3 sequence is CASSSQGRGAYEQYF. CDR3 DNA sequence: TGCGCCAGCAGCTCACAGGGCAGGGGGGCATACGAGCAGTACTTC.

The CDR3 spells CASSSHRGLDPNEKLFF. The CDR3 DNA follows: TGTGCCAGCAGCTCCCACAGGGGGCTTGATCCTAATGAAAAACTGTTTTTT. The V and J genes are TRBV9 and TRBJ1-4; 9 nucleotides match TRBD1. The germline CDR1 and CDR2 sequences are SGDLS and YYNGEE. This CDR3 is built from 17 residues. V trimming: 4 bases; J trimming: 3 bases; junction bases outside the gene matches: 10.

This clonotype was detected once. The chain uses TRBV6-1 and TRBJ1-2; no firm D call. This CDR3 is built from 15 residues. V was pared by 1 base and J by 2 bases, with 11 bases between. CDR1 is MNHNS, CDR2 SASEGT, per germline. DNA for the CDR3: TGTGCCAGCAGTGAAGGAAGGGTACTCAACTATGGCTACACCTTC. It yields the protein CASSEGRVLNYGYTF.

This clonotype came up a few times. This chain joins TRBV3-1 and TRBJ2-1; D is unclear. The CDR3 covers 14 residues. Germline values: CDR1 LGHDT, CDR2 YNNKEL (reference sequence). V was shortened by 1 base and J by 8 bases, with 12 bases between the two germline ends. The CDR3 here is CASSQGYEFDEQFF. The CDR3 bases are TGTGCCAGCAGCCAAGGCTACGAATTCGATGAGCAGTTCTTC.

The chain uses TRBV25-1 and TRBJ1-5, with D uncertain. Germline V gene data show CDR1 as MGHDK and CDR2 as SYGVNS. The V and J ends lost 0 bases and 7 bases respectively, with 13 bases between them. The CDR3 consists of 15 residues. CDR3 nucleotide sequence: TGTGCCAGCAGTGAATATGAATCCCCGACCCAGCCCCAGCATTTT. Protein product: CASSEYESPTQPQHF. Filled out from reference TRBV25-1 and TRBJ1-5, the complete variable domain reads EADIYQTPRYLVIGTGKKITLECSQTMGHDKMYWYQQDPGMELHLIHYSYGVNSTEKGDLSSESTVSRIRTEHFPLTLESARPSHTSQYLCASSEYESPTQPQHFGDGTRLSIL.

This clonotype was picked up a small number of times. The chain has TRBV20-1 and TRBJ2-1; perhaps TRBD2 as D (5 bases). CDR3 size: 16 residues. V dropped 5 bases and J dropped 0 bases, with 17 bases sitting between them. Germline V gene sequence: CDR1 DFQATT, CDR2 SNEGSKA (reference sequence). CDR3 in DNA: TGCAGTGCTCCCGGAGGCGGGTTGGGCTCCTACAATGAGCAGTTCTTC. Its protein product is CSAPGGGLGSYNEQFF.

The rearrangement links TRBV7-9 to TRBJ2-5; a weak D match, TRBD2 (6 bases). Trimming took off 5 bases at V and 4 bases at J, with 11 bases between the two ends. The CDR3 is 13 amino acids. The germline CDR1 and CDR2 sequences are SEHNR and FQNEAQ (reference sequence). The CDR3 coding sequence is TGTGCCAGCAGCCCGGACTATAGAGAGACCCAGTACTTC. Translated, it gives CASSPDYRETQYF.

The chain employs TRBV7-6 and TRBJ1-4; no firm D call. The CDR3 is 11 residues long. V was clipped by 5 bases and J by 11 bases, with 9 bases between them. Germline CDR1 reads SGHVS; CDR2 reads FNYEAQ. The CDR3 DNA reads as TGTGCCAGCAGCCAGAGTGGCAAACTGTTTTTT. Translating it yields CASSQSGKLFF.

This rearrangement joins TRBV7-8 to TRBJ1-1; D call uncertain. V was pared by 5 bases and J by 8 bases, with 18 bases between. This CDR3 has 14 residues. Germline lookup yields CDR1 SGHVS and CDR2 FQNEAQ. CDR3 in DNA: TGTGCCAGCAGCCGTTGGCGGATCTCGGGAGAAGCTTTCTTT. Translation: CASSRWRISGEAFF. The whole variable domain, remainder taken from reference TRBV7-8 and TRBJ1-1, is GAGVSQSPRYKVAKRGQDVALRCDPISGHVSLFWYQQALGQGPEFLTYFQNEAQLDKSGLPSDRFFAERPEGSVSTLKIQRTQQEDSAVYLCASSRWRISGEAFFGQGTRLTVV.

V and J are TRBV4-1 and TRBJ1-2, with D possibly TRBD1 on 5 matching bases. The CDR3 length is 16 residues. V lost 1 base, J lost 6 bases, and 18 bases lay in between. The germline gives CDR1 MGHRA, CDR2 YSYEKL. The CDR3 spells CASSQGGSGQFDGYTF. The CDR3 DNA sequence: TGCGCCAGCAGCCAAGGGGGGAGCGGACAATTCGATGGCTACACCTTC.

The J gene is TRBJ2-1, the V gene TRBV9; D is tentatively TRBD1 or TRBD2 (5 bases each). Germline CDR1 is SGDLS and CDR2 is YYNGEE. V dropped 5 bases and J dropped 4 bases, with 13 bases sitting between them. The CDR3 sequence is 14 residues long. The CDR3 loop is CASRGDGKYNEQFF. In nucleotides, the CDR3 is TGTGCCAGCAGGGGGGACGGGAAATACAATGAGCAGTTCTTC.

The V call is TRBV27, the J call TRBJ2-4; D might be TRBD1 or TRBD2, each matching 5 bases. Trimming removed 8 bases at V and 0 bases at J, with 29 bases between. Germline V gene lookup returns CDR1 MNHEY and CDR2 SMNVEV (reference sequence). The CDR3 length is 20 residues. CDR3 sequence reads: CASLITSGTGTLVAKNIQYF. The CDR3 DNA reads TGTGCCAGCCTTATAACTTCCGGGACGGGAACTCTCGTAGCCAAAAACATTCAGTACTTC.

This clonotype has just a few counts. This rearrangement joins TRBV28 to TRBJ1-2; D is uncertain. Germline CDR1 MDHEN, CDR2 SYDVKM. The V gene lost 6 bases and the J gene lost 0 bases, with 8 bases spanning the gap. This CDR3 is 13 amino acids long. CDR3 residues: CASRSGPNYGYTF. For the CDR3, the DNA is TGTGCCAGCAGGTCCGGGCCTAACTATGGCTACACCTTC.

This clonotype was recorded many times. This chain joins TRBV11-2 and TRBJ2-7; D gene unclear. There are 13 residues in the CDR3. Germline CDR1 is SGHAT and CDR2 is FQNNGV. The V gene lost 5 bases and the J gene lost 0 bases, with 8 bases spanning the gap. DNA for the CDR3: TGTGCCAGCAGCGCAGATAGCTCCTACGAGCAGTACTTC. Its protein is CASSADSSYEQYF.

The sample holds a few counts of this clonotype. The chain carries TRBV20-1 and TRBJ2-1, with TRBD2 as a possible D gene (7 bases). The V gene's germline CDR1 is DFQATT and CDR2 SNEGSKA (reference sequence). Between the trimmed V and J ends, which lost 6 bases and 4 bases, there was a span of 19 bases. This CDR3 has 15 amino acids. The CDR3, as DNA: TGCAGTGCCGGGGGGCTACCCGAGGGGTACAATGAGCAGTTCTTC. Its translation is CSAGGLPEGYNEQFF.

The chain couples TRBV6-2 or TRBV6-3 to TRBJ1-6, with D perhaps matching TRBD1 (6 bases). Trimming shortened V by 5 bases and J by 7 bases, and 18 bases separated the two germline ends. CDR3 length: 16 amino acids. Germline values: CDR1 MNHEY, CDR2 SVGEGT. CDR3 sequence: CASSAWGHGKNSPLHF. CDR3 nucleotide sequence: TGTGCCAGCAGTGCCTGGGGACACGGGAAGAATTCACCCCTCCACTTT.